The source of this T cell receptor (beta chain) is a study of T cells in Graves' hyperthyroidism and ophthalmopathy. Study observations and caveats: Using 13 V-J features, a model discriminated ophthalmopathy from stable hyperthyroidism.

Regions amplified from RNA transcripts were the TCR beta CDR3 regions. Using the HTBI primer set, a first-round RT-PCR was run on the TCR CDR3. TCRdb fed the multiplex PCR reads into MiXCR, producing one record per CDR3 protein. The profile shows more than 300,000 distinct CDR3 sequences, about a fifth of them singletons. CDR3 length equals 14 residues. V was cut by 7 bases and J by 4 bases, with 16 bases left in between. Based on clinical symptoms, serum thyroxine and TRAb, thyroid ultrasound and orbital computed tomography, diagnoses were reached. In its sample, this clonotype was seen many times. No antigen is known for it.

The clonotype comes from a man between 18 and 35 years old with Graves' ophthalmopathy. Sequenced input: blood. This chain joins TRBV12-3 or TRBV12-4 and TRBJ1-1; D may be TRBD1 (6 bases). CDR3 amino acids: CASNFAGGGTEAFF. CDR3 DNA sequence: TGTGCCAGCAACTTTGCGGGGGGCGGCACTGAAGCTTTCTTT.